Presented here are 7 T cell receptor beta chains from one specimen sequenced in a study of OX40 agonist ivuxolimab in advanced cancers. Assay used: immunoSEQ multiplex PCR; TCRdb lists only in-frame clones, some missing. The data hold 45,000 or so clones, with 80% to 90% observed a single time. The specimen was CD4+ or CD8+ T cells sorted from blood, collected in a trial of the OX40 agonist ivuxolimab. Source of these receptors: an adult with an advanced solid tumor such as melanoma, head and neck, liver or kidney cancer.

The gene calls are TRBV5-3 and TRBJ1-3; 7 nucleotides agree with TRBD1. TRBV5-3 is an open reading frame whose function is uncertain. This CDR3 contains 16 residues. Trimming at V came to 0 bases and at J to 4 bases, leaving 7 bases not matched to a gene. The DNA for the CDR3 is TGTGCCAGAAGCTTGGCCGTCCAGGGGGACGGAAACACCATATATTTT. Amino acid sequence: CARSLAVQGDGNTIYF.

The chain carries TRBV6-5 and TRBJ2-1; 12 nucleotides agree with TRBD2. This CDR3 spans 16 amino acids. V shed 2 bases, J shed 8 bases, and the junction held 7 bases outside the gene matches. From germline, CDR1 is MNHEY and CDR2 SVGAGI. In nucleotides, the CDR3 is TGTGCCAGCAGTTACGGACTAGCGGGGCTCGGGGATGAGCAGTTCTTC. Translation: CASSYGLAGLGDEQFF.

J is TRBJ1-2 and V is TRBV18; D gene ambiguous. Germline V CDR1 and CDR2: KGHSH, LQKENI. Deletions cut 2 bases from V and 8 bases from J, with 18 bases between. CDR3 size: 15 residues. The CDR3 loop reads CASSPIPDPTRGYTF. DNA of the CDR3: TGTGCCAGCTCACCAATTCCCGACCCGACGCGGGGCTACACCTTC.

The rearrangement joins TRBV7-9 to TRBJ2-3; D is perhaps TRBD2 (6 bases). The CDR3 is 14 amino acids. Trimming shortened V by 6 bases and J by 2 bases, and 12 bases separated the two germline ends. Per germline, CDR1 SEHNR and CDR2 FQNEAQ (reference sequence). CDR3 protein: CASSLSGYTDTQYF. The CDR3 nucleotides are TGTGCCAGCAGTCTTAGCGGATACACAGATACGCAGTATTTT.

This sequence joins TRBV4-2 and TRBJ2-7; TRBD2 matches at 8 bases. The CDR3 loop spans 15 amino acids. Germline V gives CDR1 LGHNA, CDR2 YNFKEQ. V shed 0 bases, J shed 3 bases, and the junction held 4 bases outside the gene matches. This CDR3 reads CASSQEKAGDYEQYF. As DNA, the CDR3 is TGTGCCAGCAGCCAAGAAAAAGCGGGAGACTACGAGCAGTACTTC.

This chain joins TRBV9 and TRBJ2-2, with 8 bases matching TRBD1. CDR1 is SGDLS, CDR2 YYNGEE, per germline. V lost 7 bases, J lost 6 bases, and 8 bases stayed unmatched. This CDR3 is 14 amino acids long. CDR3 coding DNA: TGTGCCAGCCGTCGGACAGGGATAGCCGGGGAGCTGTTTTTT. It specifies CASRRTGIAGELFF.

The chain combines TRBV5-3 with TRBJ2-2; TRBD2 matches 11 bases. Being an ORF, TRBV5-3 has a function that is uncertain. Unmatched junction bases numbered 6, after V lost 4 bases and J lost 1 base. The CDR3 spans 17 residues. This chain's CDR3 is CARSHPGLAGNTGELFF. CDR3 in DNA: TGTGCCAGAAGCCACCCTGGACTAGCGGGGAACACCGGGGAGCTGTTTTTT.